This T cell receptor (beta chain) comes out of a study of a mutant IDH1 vaccine in newly diagnosed glioma. The CDR3 runs to 17 residues. After removal of 1 base from V and 0 bases from J, the junction contained 3 bases not matched to a gene. Per the germline V gene, CDR1 is KGHSH and CDR2 is LQKENI. Measured with immunoSEQ multiplex PCR; TCRdb has only the in-frame clones, and not every one. The profile shows tens of thousands of clones, approximately 85% of them singletons. Time point reported: week 23, last vaccination. The vaccine gave 300 ug of a 20-mer mutant IDH1 peptide subcutaneously per dose. Study findings and constraints: Whatever changes occurred in top peripheral T cell clonotypes seemed unrelated to pseudoprogression.

To note about this clone: The antigen remains unidentified.

The sample in question was PBMCs, obtained from a glioma patient whose treatment included an IDH1 peptide vaccine. This chain uses TRBV18 with TRBJ2-4, with 10 bases that match TRBD1. This clonotype was sampled from a woman aged 45 to 65 with glioma. The CDR3 is CASSPRDRGLAKNIQYF. CDR3 in DNA: TGTGCCAGCTCACCACGGGACAGGGGATTAGCCAAAAACATTCAGTACTTC.